These 9 T cell receptor beta chains share one sample of origin, sequenced in a study of tumor T cells in aggressive B-cell lymphoma. Assay used: immunoSEQ multiplex PCR; TCRdb lists only in-frame clones, some missing. The table shows about 940 clones, with around 82% occurring only once. The sequencing sample was made of tumor tissue. These TCRs come from an adult with diffuse large B cell lymphoma. Some clones in this sample may be carry-over from other donors' samples.

J is TRBJ2-5 and V is TRBV7-6; D is ambiguous. The CDR3 totals 11 residues. Trimming stripped 4 bases from V and 2 bases from J, with 2 bases between. CDR1 SGHVS and CDR2 FNYEAQ come from the germline V gene. The CDR3 DNA is TGTGCCAGCAGCTCGCAAGAGACCCAGTACTTC. This gives the protein CASSSQETQYF.

J is TRBJ2-1 and V is TRBV11-3; 11 bases are a match to TRBD2. The CDR3 is made up of 16 amino acids. The germline V gene has CDR1 SGHNT and CDR2 YENEEA. With 4 bases clipped from V and 9 bases from J, the junction kept 11 bases outside the gene matches. For the CDR3, the DNA is TGTGCCAGCAGCTCAACTAGCGGGGGCCTCGGGGGTGAGCAGTTCTTC. Encoded protein: CASSSTSGGLGGEQFF.

The chain recombines TRBV27 with TRBJ2-1; TRBD1 matches at 7 bases. V shed 9 bases, J shed 5 bases, and the junction held 10 bases outside the gene matches. This CDR3 has 14 residues. In germline, CDR1 is MNHEY, CDR2 SMNVEV (reference sequence). Here the CDR3 DNA reads TGTGCCAGTTGCCCCGGGACAGCAAACAATGAGCAGTTCTTC. Translation: CASCPGTANNEQFF.

The rearrangement uses TRBV6-1 and TRBJ1-2; TRBD1 is a possible D gene (6 bases). CDR1 and CDR2 from the germline V gene are MNHNS and SASEGT. CDR3 length equals 14 residues. The germline V and J ends were trimmed by 7 bases and 5 bases, with 17 bases remaining between them. CDR3 sequence (DNA): TGTGCCAGCAACGAAAGAATGGACAGTTATGGCTACACCTTC. Translation: CASNERMDSYGYTF.

V gene TRBV18 combines with J gene TRBJ1-2, with TRBD1 identical over 8 bases. V shed 3 bases, J shed 4 bases, and the junction held 10 bases outside the gene matches. CDR1 is KGHSH, CDR2 LQKENI, per germline. This CDR3 is 16 amino acids long. CDR3 DNA: TGTGCCAGCTCACCGACCATGGACAGGGACGGCTATGGCTACACCTTC. Its protein product is CASSPTMDRDGYGYTF.

The gene calls are TRBV7-2 and TRBJ2-7, with D possibly TRBD1 on 5 matching bases. Per the germline V gene, CDR1 is SGHTA and CDR2 is FQGNSA. CDR3 size: 14 residues. The V and J ends lost 3 bases and 0 bases respectively, with 9 bases between them. The DNA of the CDR3 is TGTGCCAGCAGCTTCGGGCAGGGCTCCTACGAGCAGTACTTC. Protein: CASSFGQGSYEQYF.

The V gene is TRBV5-6, the J gene TRBJ2-7; D unresolved. The length of the CDR3 is 14 residues. Trimming left V 2 bases short and J 4 bases short, with 13 bases between. Germline V gene sequence: CDR1 SGHDT, CDR2 YYEEEE. The DNA for the CDR3 is TGTGCCAGCAGCTTTGTGGGCAGCCTTTACGAGCAGTACTTC. This encodes CASSFVGSLYEQYF.

The V call is TRBV19, the J call TRBJ1-1; D unresolved. Trimming removed 5 bases from V and 1 base from J, with 11 bases in between. The CDR3 is 14 amino acids. Per germline, CDR1 LNHDA and CDR2 SQIVND (reference sequence). The CDR3 region is CASSPHRGNTEAFF. The CDR3 bases are TGTGCCAGTAGTCCACATCGGGGGAACACTGAAGCTTTCTTT.

The rearrangement links TRBV10-3 to TRBJ2-5; maybe TRBD1 (5 bases). CDR3 length: 13 amino acids. V was pared by 6 bases and J by 1 base, with 9 bases between. CDR1 ENHRY and CDR2 SYGVKD come from the germline V gene. CDR3 in amino acids: CAIRQALQETQYF. The CDR3, as DNA: TGTGCCATCAGACAGGCGCTCCAAGAGACCCAGTACTTC.